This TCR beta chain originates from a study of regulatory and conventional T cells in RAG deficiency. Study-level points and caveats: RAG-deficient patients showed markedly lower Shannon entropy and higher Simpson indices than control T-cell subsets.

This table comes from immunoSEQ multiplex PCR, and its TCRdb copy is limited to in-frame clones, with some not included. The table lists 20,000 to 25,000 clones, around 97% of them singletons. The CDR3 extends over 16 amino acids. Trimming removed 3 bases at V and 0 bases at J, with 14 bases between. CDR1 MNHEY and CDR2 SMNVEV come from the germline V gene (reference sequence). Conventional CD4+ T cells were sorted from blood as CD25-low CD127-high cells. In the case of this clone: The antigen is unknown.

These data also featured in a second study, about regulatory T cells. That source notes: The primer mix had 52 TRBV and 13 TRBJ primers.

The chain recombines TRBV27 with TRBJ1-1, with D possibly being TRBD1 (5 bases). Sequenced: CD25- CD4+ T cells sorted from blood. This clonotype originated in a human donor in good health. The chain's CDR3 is CASSFIGGLMNTEAFF. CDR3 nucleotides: TGTGCCAGCAGTTTTATCGGGGGACTAATGAACACTGAAGCTTTCTTT.